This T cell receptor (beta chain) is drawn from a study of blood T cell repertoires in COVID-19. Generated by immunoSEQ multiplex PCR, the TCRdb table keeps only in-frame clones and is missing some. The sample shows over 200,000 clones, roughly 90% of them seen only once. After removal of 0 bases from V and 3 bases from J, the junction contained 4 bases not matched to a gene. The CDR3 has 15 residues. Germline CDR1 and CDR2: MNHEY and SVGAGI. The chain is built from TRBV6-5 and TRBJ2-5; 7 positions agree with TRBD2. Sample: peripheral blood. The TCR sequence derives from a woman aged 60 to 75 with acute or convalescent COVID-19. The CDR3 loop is CASSYSGGSEETQYF. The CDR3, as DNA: TGTGCCAGCAGTTACTCGGGGGGGTCCGAAGAGACCCAGTACTTC.